The 10 T cell receptor beta chains below were found in one sample sequenced in a study of CD8+ T cells in alopecia areata. Stated treatment: oral pan-JAK inhibitor, 5-10 mg twice daily. cDNA reverse transcribed from extracted RNA served as the sequencing template. Profiling relied on immunoSEQ multiplex PCR, and the TCRdb table lists in-frame clones only, not all of them. The repertoire consists of 60,000 to 85,000 clones, with around two thirds occurring once and the leading ten covering about 20%. The sequenced sample was CD8+ T cells sorted from blood, obtained at week 24, from a patient treated with tofacitinib. The receptors were gathered from a human donor with alopecia areata.

This rearrangement joins TRBV14 to TRBJ2-3; D gene ambiguous. This CDR3 has 14 amino acids. Trimming removed 7 bases from V and 4 bases from J, with 15 bases in between. Germline loops: CDR1 SGHDN, CDR2 FVKESK. CDR3 sequence reads: CASTAVGKSDTQYF. DNA for the CDR3: TGTGCCAGCACCGCCGTGGGCAAGTCAGATACGCAGTATTTT.

The CDR3 region has the DNA TGTGCCAGCAGCTTACAGGGGTACAGCTCCTACAATGAGCAGTTCTTC. Its translation is CASSLQGYSSYNEQFF. The rearrangement joins TRBV7-3 to TRBJ2-1; maybe TRBD1 (6 bases). The germline V and J ends were trimmed by 2 bases and 0 bases, with 11 bases remaining between them. The CDR3 covers 16 residues. Looked up from germline, CDR1 is SGHTA and CDR2 is FQGTGA.

With respect to this clone: Other DNA sequences in this sample translate to the same CDR3. The chain uses TRBV7-9 and TRBJ1-1; TRBD1 is a possible D gene (6 bases). Germline V gene lookup returns CDR1 SEHNR and CDR2 FQNEAQ (reference sequence). The CDR3 has 15 amino acids. Trimming took 2 bases from V and 1 from J, leaving 11 bases between them. The CDR3 here is CASSLPRGENTEAFF. The CDR3 DNA sequence: TGTGCCAGCAGCTTACCCAGGGGAGAGAACACTGAAGCTTTCTTT.

The chain joins TRBV5-1 to TRBJ2-7, with 13 positions matching TRBD2. V shed 4 bases and J 6 bases; nucleotides not matched to a gene: 7. The CDR3 covers 15 residues. CDR1 and CDR2 from the germline V gene are SGHRS and YFSETQ. The CDR3: CASSLTSGRSGEQYF. The CDR3 region has the DNA TGCGCCAGCAGCCTGACTAGCGGGAGGAGTGGCGAGCAGTACTTC.

This clone has only a few counts. This chain links TRBV4-1 with TRBJ2-5; D not certain. The CDR3 consists of 12 residues. Germline CDR1 reads MGHRA; CDR2 reads YSYEKL. V gave up 0 bases and J gave up 3 bases, with 2 bases separating them. The CDR3 loop is CASSQDEETQYF. CDR3 bases: TGCGCCAGCAGCCAAGATGAAGAGACCCAGTACTTC.

The chain combines TRBV28 with TRBJ2-1, with D possibly being TRBD1 (6 bases). The germline V gene has CDR1 MDHEN and CDR2 SYDVKM. The V end was cut by 7 bases, the J end by 3 bases, with 19 bases between. This CDR3 spans 16 amino acids. Written as DNA, the CDR3 is TGTGCCAGCACTTGGGGATTTCGGACAGACTACAATGAGCAGTTCTTC. Residues: CASTWGFRTDYNEQFF.

This clone was seen only a few times. J is TRBJ2-7 and V is TRBV4-3, with D tentatively TRBD1 (6 bases). The CDR3 totals 15 residues. V was shortened by 1 base and J by 4 bases, with 14 bases between the two germline ends. CDR1 is LGHNA, CDR2 YSLEER, per germline. The CDR3 DNA follows: TGCGCCAGCAGCCAAGGACGGGACACCGCGTACGAGCAGTACTTC. Its protein is CASSQGRDTAYEQYF.

In this sample, this clone turned up a few times. V is TRBV5-1 and J is TRBJ2-6; D unresolved. The V and J ends lost 1 base and 2 bases respectively, with 4 bases between them. CDR3 size: 14 residues. Germline V gives CDR1 SGHRS, CDR2 YFSETQ. DNA of the CDR3: TGCGCCAGCAGCTTGTTGCCTGGGGCCAACGTCCTGACTTTC. Protein product: CASSLLPGANVLTF.

The chain links TRBV27 to TRBJ1-1; D gene ambiguous. Trimming took 3 bases from V and 7 from J, leaving 18 bases between them. Germline CDR1 reads MNHEY; CDR2 reads SMNVEV (reference sequence). The CDR3 length is 15 residues. Here the CDR3 DNA reads TGTGCCAGCAGTTTCCTCCAGACTGGGCAGAATGAAGCTTTCTTT. Its protein product is CASSFLQTGQNEAFF.

The rearrangement joins TRBV27 to TRBJ2-1; 10 bases agree with TRBD2. Trimming removed 6 bases from V and 4 bases from J; junction bases left unmatched: 9. The germline CDR1 and CDR2 sequences are MNHEY and SMNVEV (reference sequence). The CDR3 covers 16 residues. The CDR3: CASRPVGLADYNEQFF. CDR3 nucleotide sequence: TGTGCCAGCAGACCCGTCGGACTAGCGGATTACAATGAGCAGTTCTTC.